The 9 T cell receptor beta chains given below trace back to one sample, sequenced in a study of blood T cell repertoires in COVID-19. The assay was immunoSEQ multiplex PCR, and TCRdb's table has in-frame clones only and misses some. The sample has about 81,000 clones, roughly 86% seen once. Sequencing was done on a sample of peripheral blood. Receptor source: a man between 65 and 85 years old with acute or convalescent COVID-19.

This sequence joins TRBV29-1 and TRBJ2-1, with a possible D match to TRBD1 (6 bases). Deletions cut 7 bases from V and 0 bases from J, with 13 bases between. The germline CDR1 and CDR2 sequences are SQVTM and ANQGSEA. The CDR3 runs to 14 residues. The CDR3 is CSGTQGSSYNEQFF. DNA for the CDR3: TGCAGCGGGACACAGGGTAGCTCCTACAATGAGCAGTTCTTC.

This clone was seen a few times. The genes are TRBV15 and TRBJ1-4, with 7 nucleotides matching TRBD1. This CDR3 region has 16 residues. After removal of 5 bases from V and 4 bases from J, the junction contained 10 bases not matched to a gene. Germline V gene lookup returns CDR1 LNHNV and CDR2 YYDKDF (reference sequence). CDR3 coding DNA: TGTGCCACCAGCGGGGTTCTCAGGGACAGTAATGAAAAACTGTTTTTT. This encodes CATSGVLRDSNEKLFF.

This rearrangement joins TRBV7-2 to TRBJ1-1; 9 bases are shared with TRBD1. Germline V gives CDR1 SGHTA, CDR2 FQGNSA. The CDR3 runs to 15 residues. V shed 2 bases, J shed 4 bases, and the junction held 5 bases outside the gene matches. The DNA of the CDR3 is TGTGCCAGCAGCTTAACAGGGGGCGGAGGCACTGAAGCTTTCTTT. This codes for CASSLTGGGGTEAFF. The full variable domain, in which reference TRBV7-2 and TRBJ1-1 provide the parts outside the CDR3, is GAGVSQSPSNKVTEKGKDVELRCDPISGHTALYWYRQSLGQGLEFLIYFQGNSAPDKSGLPSDRFSAERTGGSVSTLTIQRTQQEDSAVYLCASSLTGGGGTEAFFGQGTRLTVV.

The V and J genes are TRBV7-2 and TRBJ2-3; TRBD2 is a possible D gene (7 bases). Trimming took 3 bases from V and 2 from J, leaving 9 bases between them. CDR1 is SGHTA and CDR2 is FQGNSA in the germline V gene. This CDR3 has 14 amino acids. The CDR3 DNA follows: TGTGCCAGCAGCTTGGGGGGGCACACAGATACGCAGTATTTT. This codes for CASSLGGHTDTQYF.

V usage is TRBV27 and J usage is TRBJ1-5; D not resolved. Germline CDR1 and CDR2: MNHEY and SMNVEV (reference sequence). The CDR3 sequence is 14 residues long. Trimming took 6 bases from V and 4 from J, leaving 13 bases between them. CDR3 nucleotide sequence: TGTGCCAGCAGCAGAACGTGGAGGAATCAGCCCCAGCATTTT. Translation: CASSRTWRNQPQHF.

The chain employs TRBV18 and TRBJ2-7, with 9 bases aligning to TRBD2. V gave up 2 bases and J gave up 7 bases; unmatched junction bases: 9. The CDR3 runs to 15 residues. Germline CDR1 and CDR2: KGHSH and LQKENI. The DNA of the CDR3 is TGTGCCAGCTCACCATCCTTAGCGGGGGCAGGGGAGCAGTACTTC. As protein: CASSPSLAGAGEQYF.

Only a few counts were recorded for this clone. The chain carries TRBV3-1 (or the pseudogene TRBV3-2) and TRBJ2-7; a weak D match, TRBD2 (6 bases). V was cut by 1 base and J by 5 bases, with 12 bases left in between. The germline gives CDR1 LGHDT, CDR2 YNNKEL (reference sequence). CDR3 length equals 14 residues. For the CDR3, the DNA is TGTGCCAGCAGCCAAGCCCTAGCGAGGCACGAGCAGTACTTC. This sequence encodes CASSQALARHEQYF.

For the CDR3, the DNA is TGTGCCAGCAGCCCACGGAGATGGGCCTACGAGCAGTACTTC. Residues: CASSPRRWAYEQYF. J is TRBJ2-7 and V is TRBV7-6; no definite D call. The CDR3 is 14 residues long. Germline V gene lookup returns CDR1 SGHVS and CDR2 FNYEAQ. Trimming left V 5 bases short and J 2 bases short, with 13 bases between.

The chain combines TRBV13 with TRBJ1-4; 11 nucleotides align to TRBD1. The CDR3 is made up of 15 amino acids. Germline assignment: CDR1 PRHDT and CDR2 FYEKMQ (reference sequence). Unmatched junction bases numbered 7, after V lost 5 bases and J lost 8 bases. CDR3 DNA: TGTGCCAGCAGCCCAGATGGGACAGGGGGAGAAAAACTGTTTTTT. This translates into CASSPDGTGGEKLFF.